A selection of T cell receptor beta chains follows, all from one sample in a study of shared clonotypes between healthy human individuals. Generated by immunoSEQ multiplex PCR, the TCRdb table keeps only in-frame clones and is missing some. This sample has 950,000 to 1,100,000 clones, with roughly 75% found just once. Sequenced material: memory CD4+ T cells sorted from blood. These receptors were obtained from a man between 18 and 35 years old in good health. The CDR3 runs from the conserved cysteine through the conserved F or W. Fields, in order: clone size, J gene, V gene, D gene, CDR3 DNA, CDR3 protein. A D gene is named only where the DNA matches it firmly. Clone size, where shown, is once, few, many, or a class for clones that have expanded.

>once|TRBJ2-1|TRBV6-1|TRBD2
TGTGCCAGCAACTTTGGACTAGTCGACAATGAGCAGTTCTTC
CASNFGLVDNEQFF
>-|TRBJ2-5|TRBV4-1|-
TGCGCCAGCAGCCAAGGACAGGTCCAAGAGACCCAGTACTTC
CASSQGQVQETQYF
>once|TRBJ2-1|TRBV6-6|-
TGTGCCAGCAGTTACGGGGCCTACAATGAGCAGTTCTTC
CASSYGAYNEQFF
>-|TRBJ1-4|TRBV18|TRBD1
TGTGCCAGCTCAGGAGACAGGGGGATGTTTTTT
CASSGDRGMFF
>-|TRBJ1-1|TRBV19|-
TGTGCCAGTAGGGGGAGACAGGCGAACACTGAAGCTTTCTTT
CASRGRQANTEAFF
>-|TRBJ1-2|TRBV5-4|-
TGTGCCAGCAGCTTGGCCAGGGTTGGTTATGGCTACACCTTC
CASSLARVGYGYTF
>-|TRBJ2-3|TRBV6-5|-
TGTGCCAGCAGGCTCCCCGGGACCGGTACGCAGTATTTT
CASRLPGTGTQYF
>-|TRBJ2-7|TRBV2|-
TGTGCCAGCAGTGCTGAGGCTAACTACGAGCAGTACTTC
CASSAEANYEQYF
>-|TRBJ1-2|TRBV5-1|-
TGCGCCAGCAGCTTCGGGGATGCGTATGGCTACACCTTC
CASSFGDAYGYTF
>-|TRBJ1-3|TRBV4-3|-
TGCGCCAGCAGCCAAGATTCATCGTTCTCTGGAAACACCATATATTTT
CASSQDSSFSGNTIYF
>few|TRBJ2-1|TRBV11-2|TRBD2
TGTGCCAGCAGCTTTACAGCGGGAGGGAGGGATGAGCAGTTCTTC
CASSFTAGGRDEQFF
>-|TRBJ2-3|TRBV30|-
TGTGCCTGGAGTGGACTTGATACGCAGTATTTT
CAWSGLDTQYF
>-|TRBJ1-1|TRBV10-3|-
TGTGCCATCCGCACCACGGGGGACCCCGGGAGTGAAGCTTTCTTT
CAIRTTGDPGSEAFF
>-|TRBJ1-5|TRBV5-4|-
TGTGCCAGCAGCTCAATGACAGGCCAGAGCAATCAGCCCCAGCATTTT
CASSSMTGQSNQPQHF
>-|TRBJ2-2|TRBV10-3|TRBD2
TGTGCCACCCAGGGAGGGTCCACCGGGGAGCTGTTTTTT
CATQGGSTGELFF
>-|TRBJ1-2|TRBV9|-
TGTGCCAGCAGTGCGGGTGGGACTAACTATGGCTACACCTTC
CASSAGGTNYGYTF
>-|TRBJ1-2|TRBV7-2|TRBD1
TGTGCCAGCAGCTTAGCTGATCAGGGGGCCTATGGCTACACCTTC
CASSLADQGAYGYTF